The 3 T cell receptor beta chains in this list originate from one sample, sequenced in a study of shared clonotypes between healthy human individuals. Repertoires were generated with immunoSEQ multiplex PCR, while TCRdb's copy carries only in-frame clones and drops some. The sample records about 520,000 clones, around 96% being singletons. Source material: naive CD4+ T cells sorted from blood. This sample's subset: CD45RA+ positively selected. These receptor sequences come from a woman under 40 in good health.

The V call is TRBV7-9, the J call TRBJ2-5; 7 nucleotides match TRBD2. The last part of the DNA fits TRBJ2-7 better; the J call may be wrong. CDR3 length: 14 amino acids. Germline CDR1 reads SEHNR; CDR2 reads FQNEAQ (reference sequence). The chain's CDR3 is CASSKASGSYEQYF. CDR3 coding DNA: TGTGCCAGCAGTAAGGCTAGCGGCTCCTACGAGCAGTACTTC.

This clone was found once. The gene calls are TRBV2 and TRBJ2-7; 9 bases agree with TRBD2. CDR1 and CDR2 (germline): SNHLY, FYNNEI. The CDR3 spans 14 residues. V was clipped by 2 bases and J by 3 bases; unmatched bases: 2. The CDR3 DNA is TGTGCCAGCAGTGAACGAGCGGGAGGCTACGAGCAGTACTTC. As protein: CASSERAGGYEQYF.

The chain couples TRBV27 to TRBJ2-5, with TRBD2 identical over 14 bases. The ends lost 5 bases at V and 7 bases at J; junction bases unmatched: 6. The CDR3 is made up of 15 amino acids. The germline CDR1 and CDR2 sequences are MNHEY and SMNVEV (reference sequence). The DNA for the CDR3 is TGTGCCAGCAGTCGGGCCGGGACTAGCGGGAGGACCCAGTACTTC. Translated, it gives CASSRAGTSGRTQYF.